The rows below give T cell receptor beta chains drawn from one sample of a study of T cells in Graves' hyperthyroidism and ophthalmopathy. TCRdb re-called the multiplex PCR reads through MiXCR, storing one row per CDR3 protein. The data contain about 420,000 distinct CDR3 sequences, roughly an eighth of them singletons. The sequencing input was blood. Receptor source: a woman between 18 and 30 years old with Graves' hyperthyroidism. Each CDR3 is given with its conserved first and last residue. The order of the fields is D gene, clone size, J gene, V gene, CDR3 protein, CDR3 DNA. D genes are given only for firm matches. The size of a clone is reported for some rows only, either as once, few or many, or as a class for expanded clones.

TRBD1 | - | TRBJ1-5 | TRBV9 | CASSSTGVSNQPQHF | TGTGCCAGCAGCTCGACAGGGGTGAGCAATCAGCCCCAGCATTTT
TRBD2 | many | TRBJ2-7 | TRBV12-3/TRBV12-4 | CASRRGGEQYF | TGTGCCAGCAGGCGGGGGGGGGAGCAGTACTTC
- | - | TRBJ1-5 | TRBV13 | CASSRGDVPYQPQHF | TGTGCCAGCAGCCGGGGAGACGTACCTTATCAGCCCCAGCATTTT
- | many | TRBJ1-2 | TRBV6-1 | CASGTQADGYTF | TGTGCCAGCGGGACTCAGGCCGACGGCTACACCTTC
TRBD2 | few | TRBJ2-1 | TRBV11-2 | CTSRSTSGRYNEQFF | TGTACCAGCAGATCGACTAGCGGGAGGTACAATGAGCAGTTCTTC
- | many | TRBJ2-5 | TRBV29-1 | CSVGQEATQYF | TGCAGCGTTGGACAGGAGGCCACCCAGTACTTC
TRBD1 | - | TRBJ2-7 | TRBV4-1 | CASSLGPDRGLNEQYF | TGCGCCAGCAGCCTAGGACCCGACAGGGGGCTCAACGAGCAGTACTTC
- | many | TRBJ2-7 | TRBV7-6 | CASSLRGGAPVYEQYF | TGTGCCAGCAGCTTACGAGGCGGGGCGCCGGTCTACGAGCAGTACTTC
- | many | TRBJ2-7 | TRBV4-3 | CASSQEEGTGSYEQYF | TGCGCCAGCAGCCAAGAGGAGGGGACGGGGTCCTACGAGCAGTACTTC
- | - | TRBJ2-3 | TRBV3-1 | CASSQIRGRYSQYF | TGTGCCAGCAGCCAAATACGGGGGAGGTACTCGCAGTATTTT
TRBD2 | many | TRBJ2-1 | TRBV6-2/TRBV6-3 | CASSLGLAGPNEQFF | TGTGCCAGCAGTTTGGGACTAGCGGGCCCCAATGAGCAGTTCTTC
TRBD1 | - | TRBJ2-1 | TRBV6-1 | CASSGRTGGSDEQFF | TGTGCCAGCAGTGGTAGGACAGGGGGAAGCGATGAGCAGTTCTTC
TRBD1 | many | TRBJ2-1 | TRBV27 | CASSPGQSLNYNEQFF | TGTGCCAGCAGTCCGGGACAGAGTCTTAACTACAATGAGCAGTTCTTC
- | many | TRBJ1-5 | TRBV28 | CASQWTGNQPQHF | TGTGCCAGCCAATGGACAGGCAATCAGCCCCAGCATTTT
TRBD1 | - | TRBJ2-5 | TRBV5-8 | CASSQLPGQGTETQYF | TGTGCCAGCAGTCAACTCCCGGGACAGGGTACAGAGACCCAGTACTTC
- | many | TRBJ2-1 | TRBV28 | CASSSPGLGSYNEQFF | TGTGCCAGCAGTTCGCCTGGACTCGGCTCCTACAATGAGCAGTTCTTC
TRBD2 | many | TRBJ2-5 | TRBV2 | CASSGGTARTSPINF | TGTGCCAGCAGTGGGGGTACAGCGCGGACTAGCCCCATTAACTTC
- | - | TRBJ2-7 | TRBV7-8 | CASSLEARGYEQYF | TGTGCCAGCAGCTTAGAGGCCAGGGGCTACGAGCAGTACTTC
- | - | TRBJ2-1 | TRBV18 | CASSLDFNEQFF | TGTGCCAGCTCTCTAGACTTCAATGAGCAGTTCTTC
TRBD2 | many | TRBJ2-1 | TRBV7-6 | CASSLTPGLAGGQSYNEQFF | TGTGCCAGCAGCTTAACTCCGGGACTAGCGGGAGGGCAATCCTACAATGAGCAGTTCTTC
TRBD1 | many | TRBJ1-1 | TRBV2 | CASSEVRGLGTEAFF | TGTGCCAGCAGTGAAGTAAGGGGGCTTGGCACTGAAGCTTTCTTT
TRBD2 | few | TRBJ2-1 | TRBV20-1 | CSATSGGRNEQFF | TGCAGTGCCACTTCGGGAGGGAGGAATGAGCAGTTCTTC
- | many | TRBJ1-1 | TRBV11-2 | CASSSGGRSMNTEAFF | TGTGCCAGCAGCTCCGGAGGACGCTCGATGAACACTGAAGCTTTCTTT
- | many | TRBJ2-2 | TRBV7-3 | CASSFSVRGTGELFF | TGTGCCAGCAGCTTCAGCGTACGCGGCACCGGGGAGCTGTTTTTT
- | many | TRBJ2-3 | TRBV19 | CASSFTRTDTQYF | TGTGCCAGTAGTTTTACACGCACAGATACGCAGTATTTT
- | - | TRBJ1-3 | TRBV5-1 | CASSLAGGLDTIYF | TGCGCCAGCAGCTTGGCCGGAGGGTTGGACACCATATATTTT
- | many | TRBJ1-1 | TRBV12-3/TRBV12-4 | CASSQTTRATEAFF | TGTGCCAGCAGTCAAACAACCAGGGCCACTGAAGCTTTCTTT
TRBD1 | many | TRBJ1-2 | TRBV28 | CASTLQGVYGYTF | TGTGCCAGCACCCTCCAGGGGGTCTATGGCTACACCTTC
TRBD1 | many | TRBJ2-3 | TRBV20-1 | CRAWDRTSPSSTDTQYF | TGCAGGGCTTGGGACAGGACTTCTCCTTCTAGCACAGATACGCAGTATTTT
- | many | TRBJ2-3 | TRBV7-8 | CASSLSGMGTDTQYF | TGTGCCAGCAGCTTATCCGGGATGGGCACAGATACGCAGTATTTT
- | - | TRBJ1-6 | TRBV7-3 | CASSLSGTQDSPLHF | TGTGCCAGCAGCTTATCCGGGACACAGGATTCACCCCTCCACTTT
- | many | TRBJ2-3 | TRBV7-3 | CASSPEGTDTQYF | TGTGCCAGCAGCCCTGAGGGCACAGATACGCAGTATTTT
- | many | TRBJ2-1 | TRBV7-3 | CASSGVLGDEQFF | TGTGCCAGCAGCGGCGTACTAGGAGATGAGCAGTTCTTC
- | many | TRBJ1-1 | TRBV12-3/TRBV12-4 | CASSPQGRTEAFF | TGTGCCAGCAGTCCCCAGGGCAGGACTGAAGCTTTCTTT
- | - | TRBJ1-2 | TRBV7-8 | CASSLEFSGRPYGYTF | TGTGCCAGCAGCTTAGAATTCTCAGGCCGACCTTATGGCTACACCTTC
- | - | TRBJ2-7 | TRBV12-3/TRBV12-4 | CACSLGRKSTYEQYF | TGTGCCTGCAGTTTGGGGCGGAAGAGTACTTACGAGCAGTACTTC
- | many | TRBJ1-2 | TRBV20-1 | CSARIPPNYGYTF | TGCAGTGCTAGAATACCCCCTAACTATGGCTACACCTTC
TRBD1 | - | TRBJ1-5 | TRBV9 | CASSVDDRGHQPQHF | TGTGCCAGCAGCGTAGACGACAGGGGGCATCAGCCCCAGCATTTT
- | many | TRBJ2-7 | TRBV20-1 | CSARTGTSYEQYF | TGCAGTGCTAGAACCGGGACCTCCTACGAGCAGTACTTC
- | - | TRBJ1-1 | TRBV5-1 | CASSLSRGLGTEAFF | TGCGCCAGCAGCTTAAGCAGGGGACTCGGCACTGAAGCTTTCTTT
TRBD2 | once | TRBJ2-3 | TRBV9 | CASSDRAGGITDTQYF | TGTGCCAGCAGCGATCGAGCGGGAGGAATCACAGATACGCAGTATTTT
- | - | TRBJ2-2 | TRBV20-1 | CSAQRARITGELFF | TGCAGTGCACAGAGAGCTCGTATAACCGGGGAGCTGTTTTTT
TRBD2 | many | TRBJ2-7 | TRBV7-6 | CASSLGGLGAYEQYF | TGTGCCAGCAGCTTAGGGGGACTAGGAGCCTACGAGCAGTACTTC
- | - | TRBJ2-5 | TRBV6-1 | CASSEAFGEETQYF | TGTGCCAGCAGTGAAGCGTTCGGCGAAGAGACCCAGTACTTC
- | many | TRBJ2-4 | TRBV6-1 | CASRGTASKNIQYF | TGTGCCAGCCGGGGTACAGCGAGTAAAAACATTCAGTACTTC
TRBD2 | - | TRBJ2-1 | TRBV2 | CASTGISGRVGSYEQFF | TGTGCCAGCACAGGGATCAGCGGGAGGGTCGGTTCTTACGAGCAGTTCTTC
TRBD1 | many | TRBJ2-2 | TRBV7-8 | CASSPRAGQGPTGELFF | TGTGCCAGCAGCCCTAGGGCGGGACAGGGACCCACCGGGGAGCTGTTTTTT
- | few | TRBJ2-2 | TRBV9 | CASSVEPQGFLFF | TGTGCCAGCAGCGTAGAACCGCAGGGGTTTCTGTTTTTT
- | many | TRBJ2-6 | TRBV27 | CASSATQSLSSGANVLTF | TGTGCCAGCAGTGCAACGCAGAGCCTTAGCTCTGGGGCCAACGTCCTGACTTTC
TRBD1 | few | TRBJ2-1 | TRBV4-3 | CASSPDRGPYNEQFF | TGCGCCAGCAGCCCGGACAGGGGGCCCTACAATGAGCAGTTCTTC
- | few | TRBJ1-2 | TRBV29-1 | CSVLGGDYGYTF | TGCAGCGTATTGGGGGGTGACTATGGCTACACCTTC
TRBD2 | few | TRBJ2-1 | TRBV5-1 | CASSWTSGASNEQFF | TGCGCCAGCAGCTGGACTAGCGGGGCCTCCAATGAGCAGTTCTTC
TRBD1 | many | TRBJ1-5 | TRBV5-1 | CASSRGTVRRDQPQHF | TGCGCCAGCAGCCGGGGGACAGTCAGGCGGGATCAGCCCCAGCATTTT
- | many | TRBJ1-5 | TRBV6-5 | CASSYSMDPGQPQHF | TGTGCCAGCAGTTACTCGATGGATCCGGGGCAGCCCCAGCATTTT
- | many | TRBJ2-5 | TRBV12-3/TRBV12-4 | CASSLEVGQETQYF | TGTGCCAGCAGTTTGGAGGTTGGGCAAGAGACCCAGTACTTC
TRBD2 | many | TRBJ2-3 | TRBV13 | CASSSSRLAGADTQYF | TGTGCCAGCAGTTCCTCCCGACTAGCGGGAGCAGATACGCAGTATTTT
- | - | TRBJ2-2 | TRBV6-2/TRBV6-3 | CASSWGGTGELFF | TGTGCCAGCAGTTGGGGTGGGACCGGGGAGCTGTTTTTT